A single sample is the source of the 23 T cell receptor beta chains below, sequenced in a study of metastatic and nonmetastatic thyroid tumors. No treatment had been given to any patient before thyroid surgery. TCRdb called clones again from the PCR reads with MiXCR. Of 60,000 to 85,000 clones listed, 18% are singletons. The sequencing sample was made of blood. These receptor sequences come from a female donor with papillary thyroid cancer or a benign thyroid nodule (not recorded which). Some clones in this sample may be carry-over from other donors' samples.

The chain is built from TRBV20-1 and TRBJ1-6; 7 bases match TRBD1. The CDR3 consists of 14 residues. The germline V gene encodes CDR1 DFQATT and CDR2 SNEGSKA (reference sequence). The V and J ends lost 2 bases and 9 bases, in that order; junction bases with no gene match: 7. The CDR3, as DNA: TGCAGTGCTAGAAAGGACAGGCTGGGTTCACCCCTCCACTTT. Translated: CSARKDRLGSPLHF.

Many counts were recorded for this clone. The chain links TRBV19 to TRBJ2-1, with D perhaps TRBD2 (6 bases). The CDR3 consists of 16 residues. Germline CDR1 LNHDA, CDR2 SQIVND (reference sequence). V gave up 2 bases and J gave up 0 bases, with 11 bases separating them. The CDR3 DNA reads as TGTGCCAGTAGTATACCTAGCGCCAGCTCCTACAATGAGCAGTTCTTC. Residues: CASSIPSASSYNEQFF.

In its sample, this clone was seen many times. V and J are TRBV6-1 and TRBJ2-5; 9 bases are a match to TRBD1. The CDR3 is 14 amino acids. CDR1 is MNHNS, CDR2 SASEGT, per germline. Germline trimming cut 5 bases from V and 7 bases from J; bases unmatched to any gene: 8. The CDR3 protein is CASSSQGAPGTQYF. The CDR3 region has the DNA TGTGCCAGCAGTTCACAGGGGGCGCCTGGGACCCAGTACTTC.

Only a few counts were recorded for this clone. A clone one base away is much larger, so this may be a read error. The chain employs TRBV6-1 and TRBJ2-7; either TRBD1 or TRBD2 may fit D (6 bases each). Germline V CDR1 and CDR2: MNHNS, SASEGT. The CDR3 runs 14 residues. The V and J ends lost 2 bases and 10 bases respectively, with 18 bases between them. The CDR3 reads CASSEWGARLDQYF. The DNA for the CDR3 is TGTGCCAGCAGTGAATGGGGGGCGCGTCTCGATCAGTACTTC.

The genes are TRBV4-3 and TRBJ1-6, with 9 bases fitting TRBD1. V trimming: 3 bases; J trimming: 8 bases; junction bases outside the gene matches: 2. This CDR3 is 14 amino acids long. Germline CDR1 LGHNA, CDR2 YSLEER. The CDR3 nucleotides read TGCGCCAGCAGCCAGACAGGGGGTTATTCACCCCTCCACTTT. It yields the protein CASSQTGGYSPLHF.

At least ten counts were recorded for this clone. The chain links TRBV7-3 to TRBJ2-1; 8 nucleotides agree with TRBD2. The length of the CDR3 is 14 residues. Germline CDR1 SGHTA, CDR2 FQGTGA. With V trimmed by 5 bases and J by 8 bases, 8 bases remained unmatched. DNA of the CDR3: TGTGCCAGCAGCCCCACGTTAGCGGGGCATGAGCAGTTCTTC. This gives the protein CASSPTLAGHEQFF.

This chain uses TRBV5-5 with TRBJ1-2; D unclear. Deletions cut 1 base from V and 2 bases from J, with 9 bases between. The CDR3 covers 14 residues. Germline values: CDR1 SGHKS, CDR2 YYEKEE (reference sequence). DNA of the CDR3: TGTGCCAGCAGCTTGTATGTAGGAAACTATGGCTACACCTTC. Translation: CASSLYVGNYGYTF.

The gene calls are TRBV7-9 and TRBJ1-2; perhaps TRBD1 as D (6 bases). The CDR3 spans 12 residues. V gave up 0 bases and J gave up 10 bases, with 9 bases separating them. Germline V gives CDR1 SEHNR, CDR2 FQNEAQ (reference sequence). This CDR3 is CASSLAAGAYTF. The CDR3 DNA reads as TGTGCCAGCAGCTTAGCGGCAGGGGCCTACACCTTC.

This clone has ten or more counts. CDR3 bases: TGTGCCAGCAGTCCAGGGATCTCTGGGGCCAACGTCCTGACTTTC. This translates into CASSPGISGANVLTF. The chain carries TRBV2 and TRBJ2-6; perhaps TRBD1 as D (5 bases). Trimming pared 5 bases from V and 0 bases from J, leaving 8 bases between. Germline values: CDR1 SNHLY, CDR2 FYNNEI. The CDR3 has 15 amino acids.

This clone appeared a few times. This sequence joins TRBV30 and TRBJ1-4, with D maybe TRBD1 (5 bases). CDR1 and CDR2 from the germline V gene are GTSNPN and SVGIG (reference sequence). V was cut by 3 bases and J by 6 bases, with 14 bases left in between. The CDR3 runs to 14 residues. The CDR3 is CAWRSRVGDEKLFF. In DNA form, the CDR3 reads TGTGCCTGGAGAAGCAGGGTGGGAGATGAAAAACTGTTTTTT.

The sample holds many counts of this clone. The chain combines TRBV6-1 with TRBJ2-5, with D possibly matching TRBD1 (6 bases). The CDR3 runs to 15 residues. Trimming cost V 5 bases and J 5 bases, with 18 bases left between them. CDR1 is MNHNS and CDR2 is SASEGT in the germline V gene. The CDR3 loop reads CASSTKNRERETQYF. CDR3 in DNA: TGTGCCAGCAGTACAAAGAACAGGGAGCGGGAGACCCAGTACTTC.

This sequence joins TRBV3-1 and TRBJ1-6; no clear D gene. CDR3 size: 14 residues. Germline values: CDR1 LGHDT, CDR2 YNNKEL (reference sequence). The ends were cut back, 1 base at V and 5 bases at J, with 6 bases in the middle. As DNA, the CDR3 is TGTGCCAGCAGCCAAGGAGGGAATAATTCACCCCTCCACTTT. It encodes CASSQGGNNSPLHF.

This clone was seen repeatedly, ten times or more. The chain employs TRBV14 and TRBJ2-1, with 10 bases aligning to TRBD2. The CDR3 length is 15 residues. CDR1 and CDR2 (germline): SGHDN, FVKESK. The V gene end was trimmed by 5 bases and the J gene end by 3 bases; junction bases not matched to a gene: 4. The CDR3 is CASSAGTSVYNEQFF. In DNA form, the CDR3 reads TGTGCCAGCAGCGCAGGGACTAGCGTCTACAATGAGCAGTTCTTC.

The chain uses TRBV11-2 and TRBJ1-1; the D gene is possibly TRBD1 (5 bases). From germline, CDR1 is SGHAT and CDR2 FQNNGV. The CDR3 spans 15 residues. V shed 4 bases and J shed 2 bases, with 14 bases lying between them. This CDR3 is CASSYRTDFNTEAFF. Here the CDR3 DNA reads TGTGCCAGCAGCTACAGGACGGATTTTAACACTGAAGCTTTCTTT.

This clone was observed many times. The rearrangement links TRBV5-1 to TRBJ2-3, with 8 bases identical to TRBD1. The germline gives CDR1 SGHRS, CDR2 YFSETQ. V lost 7 bases, J lost 2 bases, and 9 bases stayed unmatched. The CDR3 length is 15 residues. The CDR3 DNA reads TGCGCCAGCGGCCGGGGACAGGAGGACACAGATACGCAGTATTTT. Amino acids: CASGRGQEDTDTQYF.

The chain employs TRBV27 and TRBJ2-7; no reliable D call. The CDR3 consists of 15 residues. V was clipped by 0 bases and J by 0 bases, with 9 bases between them. Germline CDR1 reads MNHEY; CDR2 reads SMNVEV (reference sequence). The CDR3 coding sequence is TGTGCCAGCAGTTTATCGTTTGTGGGCTCCTACGAGCAGTACTTC. Amino acids: CASSLSFVGSYEQYF.

Many counts were recorded for this clone. V is TRBV27 and J is TRBJ2-5; D may be TRBD2 (6 bases). V was shortened by 2 bases and J by 2 bases, with 12 bases between the two germline ends. The V gene's germline CDR1 is MNHEY and CDR2 SMNVEV (reference sequence). This CDR3 spans 15 amino acids. This CDR3 reads CASSLGRGRQETQYF. The CDR3 DNA is TGTGCCAGCAGTTTAGGGCGGGGTCGGCAAGAGACCCAGTACTTC.

The table lists this clone with many counts. The rearrangement links TRBV24-1 to TRBJ2-1, with D unclear. Germline V gene lookup returns CDR1 KGHDR and CDR2 SFDVKD. The CDR3 is 15 amino acids. V lost 4 bases and J 9 bases, leaving 18 bases between the germline ends. CDR3 DNA sequence: TGTGCCACCAGTGACCGGACGCTTGGGAATAGTGAGCAGTTCTTC. It specifies CATSDRTLGNSEQFF.

This clone was counted many times. The CDR3 spells CASSLETRGPQHF. The CDR3 region has the DNA TGTGCCAGCAGCTTAGAGACCCGGGGGCCCCAGCATTTT. The chain joins TRBV7-8 to TRBJ1-5; D ambiguous. CDR3 length: 13 residues. Trimming removed 1 base from V and 9 bases from J, with 10 bases in between. Germline V gene sequence: CDR1 SGHVS, CDR2 FQNEAQ.

This chain links TRBV5-1 with TRBJ2-1; the D gene is possibly TRBD1 (5 bases). Per the germline V gene, CDR1 is SGHRS and CDR2 is YFSETQ. V was cut by 0 bases and J by 0 bases, with 10 bases left in between. This CDR3 spans 16 amino acids. The CDR3 sequence is CASSLGQGSSYNEQFF. As DNA, the CDR3 is TGCGCCAGCAGCTTGGGTCAGGGCAGCTCCTACAATGAGCAGTTCTTC.

This clone was seen ten or more times. The chain is built from TRBV20-1 and TRBJ2-3, with 7 bases fitting TRBD1. CDR1 DFQATT and CDR2 SNEGSKA come from the germline V gene (reference sequence). Trimming removed 6 bases from V and 1 base from J; junction bases left unmatched: 4. The CDR3 has 13 residues. CDR3 region: CSAGTVGTDTQYF. The CDR3 bases are TGCAGTGCCGGGACAGTCGGCACAGATACGCAGTATTTT.

This clone was seen at least ten times. The gene calls are TRBV10-3 and TRBJ1-1; 8 bases agree with TRBD1. Germline CDR1 and CDR2: ENHRY and SYGVKD. V shed 3 bases and J 6 bases; nucleotides not matched to a gene: 9. The CDR3 totals 15 residues. The CDR3 DNA sequence: TGTGCCATCAGTGACCGGACAGGGCGGGGCGCTGAAGCTTTCTTT. It specifies CAISDRTGRGAEAFF.

This clone appeared many times. The chain carries TRBV11-3 and TRBJ2-3; no clear D gene. This CDR3 has 13 amino acids. CDR1 and CDR2 (germline): SGHNT, YENEEA. V was clipped by 6 bases and J by 1 base, with 8 bases between them. The CDR3 nucleotides are TGTGCCAGCAGGTCTACAGGCACAGATACGCAGTATTTT. Protein sequence: CASRSTGTDTQYF.